This T cell receptor beta chain was recovered during a study of T cells in Graves' hyperthyroidism and ophthalmopathy. This CDR3 is built from 15 residues. J gave up 6 bases and V 0 bases, and 8 bases lay outside the gene matches. Germline V gene lookup returns CDR1 DFQATT and CDR2 SNEGSKA (reference sequence). This clonotype appeared a few times. RNA transcripts were the template for amplifying TCR beta CDR3 regions. First-round RT-PCR with HTBI primers amplified the TCR CDR3 region. TCRdb called the multiplex PCR reads again in MiXCR, with one record for every CDR3 protein. Of about 690,000 distinct CDR3 sequences listed, roughly 17% are singletons.

What was sequenced was blood. The TCR comes from a man aged 45-60 years with Graves' hyperthyroidism. The V gene is TRBV20-1, the J gene TRBJ1-1; 9 nucleotides line up with TRBD1. The CDR3 nucleotides read TGCAGTGCTAGAGATCTTGGGACAGGGAGTCCTGAAGCTTTCTTT. Translation: CSARDLGTGSPEAFF.